One sample yielded the 9 T cell receptor beta chains listed below, sequenced in a study of metastatic and nonmetastatic thyroid tumors. Not a single patient had been given any form of treatment at any point before undergoing thyroid surgery. TCRdb reassembled clones from the PCR reads with MiXCR. The table has around 45,000 clones, roughly 3.2% seen once. The sequencing input was blood. The receptor set was obtained from a female donor with papillary thyroid cancer or a benign thyroid nodule (not recorded which). Some clones in this sample may be carry-over from other donors' samples.

Ten or more counts support this clone. This rearrangement joins TRBV7-8 to TRBJ2-7; TRBD1 might be the D (5 bases). Germline CDR1 reads SGHVS; CDR2 reads FQNEAQ. This CDR3 has 13 residues. V was pared by 3 bases and J by 7 bases, with 13 bases between. CDR3 in amino acids: CASSFTGEREQYF. As DNA, the CDR3 is TGTGCCAGCAGCTTTACAGGAGAAAGGGAGCAGTACTTC. The variable domain in full, completed from reference TRBV7-8 and TRBJ2-7, reads GAGVSQSPRYKVAKRGQDVALRCDPISGHVSLFWYQQALGQGPEFLTYFQNEAQLDKSGLPSDRFFAERPEGSVSTLKIQRTQQEDSAVYLCASSFTGEREQYFGPGTRLTVT.

At least ten counts were recorded for this clone. This chain's CDR3 is CAWSPTKTGSVGKLFF. The DNA of the CDR3 is TGTGCCTGGAGTCCAACTAAGACAGGGTCCGTAGGAAAACTGTTTTTT. The chain combines TRBV30 with TRBJ1-4; 7 bases are shared with TRBD1. V was pared by 2 bases and J by 10 bases, with 16 bases of the junction left unmatched. CDR1 is GTSNPN and CDR2 is SVGIG in the germline V gene (reference sequence). The CDR3 contains 16 residues.

This clone was found many times. The chain carries TRBV5-5 and TRBJ2-1, with 9 bases that match TRBD1. The CDR3 spans 15 residues. The germline gives CDR1 SGHKS, CDR2 YYEKEE (reference sequence). With 6 bases clipped from V and 1 base from J, the junction kept 5 bases outside the gene matches. The CDR3 nucleotides read TGTGCCAGCATGACCGGGACAGGGTCCTACAATGAGCAGTTCTTC. Its protein product is CASMTGTGSYNEQFF.

This clone has only a few counts. This sequence joins TRBV6-1 and TRBJ1-4; D unresolved. The germline CDR1 and CDR2 sequences are MNHNS and SASEGT. V dropped 7 bases and J dropped 1 base, with 7 bases sitting between them. This CDR3 region has 13 residues. CDR3 in amino acids: CASTSVTNEKLFF. The CDR3, as DNA: TGTGCCAGCACGTCGGTAACTAATGAAAAACTGTTTTTT.

By share, this clone counts as medium-sized. The chain is built from TRBV11-2 and TRBJ1-6, with D unresolved. V lost 5 bases and J 7 bases, leaving 18 bases between the germline ends. The germline CDR1 and CDR2 sequences are SGHAT and FQNNGV. This CDR3 contains 16 residues. The CDR3 protein is CASSRSGRVANSPLHF. The CDR3 nucleotides read TGTGCCAGCAGCCGCTCGGGTAGGGTAGCGAATTCACCCCTCCACTTT.

There are many counts of this clone. The chain has TRBV18 and TRBJ2-3; TRBD2 might be the D (6 bases). The CDR3 spans 17 residues. CDR1 is KGHSH, CDR2 LQKENI, per germline. V gave up 1 base and J gave up 4 bases, with 18 bases separating them. CDR3 loop: CASSPLPLGRDSDTQYF. For the CDR3, the DNA is TGTGCCAGCTCACCACTTCCGCTAGGGCGGGATTCAGATACGCAGTATTTT.

This clone was detected ten times or more. The rearrangement joins TRBV4-1 to TRBJ2-3; 10 nucleotides match TRBD2. Germline CDR1 and CDR2: MGHRA and YSYEKL. CDR3 size: 15 residues. The V segment lost 2 bases and the J segment 3 bases; nucleotides outside the gene matches: 2. The DNA of the CDR3 is TGCGCCAGCAGCCAACCTAGCGGGAGAACAGATACGCAGTATTTT. As protein: CASSQPSGRTDTQYF.

This clone was recorded many times. The chain uses TRBV20-1 and TRBJ2-6; maybe TRBD2 (5 bases). The CDR3 covers 16 residues. CDR1 and CDR2 from the germline V gene are DFQATT and SNEGSKA (reference sequence). V lost 5 bases and J lost 0, with 14 bases in between. The CDR3, as DNA: TGCAGTGCTGGGAGTGCCGTAGACTCTGGGGCCAACGTCCTGACTTTC. Translating it yields CSAGSAVDSGANVLTF.

This clone was found many times. This may arise from a read error, as a much more abundant clone is one base away. This chain links TRBV5-1 with TRBJ2-1; D unresolved. Trimming left V 1 base short and J 8 bases short, with 16 bases between. In germline, CDR1 is SGHRS, CDR2 YFSETQ. CDR3 length: 15 amino acids. The CDR3 DNA reads TGCGCCAGCAGCTTGATGGATGGTGGAAAGGATGAGCAGTTCTTC. Residues: CASSLMDGGKDEQFF.